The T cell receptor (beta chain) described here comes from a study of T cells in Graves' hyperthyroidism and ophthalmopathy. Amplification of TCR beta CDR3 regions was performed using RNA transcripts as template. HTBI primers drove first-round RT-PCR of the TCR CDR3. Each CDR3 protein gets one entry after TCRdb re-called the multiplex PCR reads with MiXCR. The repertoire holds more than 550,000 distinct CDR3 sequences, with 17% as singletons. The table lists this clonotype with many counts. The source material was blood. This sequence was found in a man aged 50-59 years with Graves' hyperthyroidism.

The CDR3 sequence: CAWSRGTRRLANVLTF. Here the CDR3 DNA reads TGTGCCTGGAGTCGGGGGACCCGCCGACTGGCCAACGTCCTGACTTTC. This chain links TRBV30 with TRBJ2-6; weak D call: TRBD2 (6 bases). V was shortened by 2 bases and J by 6 bases, with 17 bases between the two germline ends. From germline, CDR1 is GTSNPN and CDR2 SVGIG (reference sequence). The CDR3 is made up of 16 amino acids.